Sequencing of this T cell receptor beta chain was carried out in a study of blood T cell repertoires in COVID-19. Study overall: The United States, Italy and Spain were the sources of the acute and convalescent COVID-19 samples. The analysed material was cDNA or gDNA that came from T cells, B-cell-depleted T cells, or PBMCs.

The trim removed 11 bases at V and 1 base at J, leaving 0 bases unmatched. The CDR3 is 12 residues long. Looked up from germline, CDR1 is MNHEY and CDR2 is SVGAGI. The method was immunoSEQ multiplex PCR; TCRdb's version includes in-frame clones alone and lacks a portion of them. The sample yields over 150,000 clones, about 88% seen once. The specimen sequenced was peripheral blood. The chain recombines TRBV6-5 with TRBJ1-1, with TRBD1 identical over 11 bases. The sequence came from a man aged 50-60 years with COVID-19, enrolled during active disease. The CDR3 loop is CAGQGANTEAFF. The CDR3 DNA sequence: TGTGCCGGACAGGGGGCGAACACTGAAGCTTTCTTT.